This T cell receptor beta chain came from a study of blood T cell repertoires in COVID-19. Looking at the study overall: COVID-19 samples, acute and convalescent, were from the United States, Italy and Spain. PBMCs, B-cell-depleted T cells, or T cells provided the cDNA or gDNA that made up the material.

In this sample, this clone turned up once. How the authors handled the data: Reference gene primer amplification in the assay estimated nucleated cell counts. Produced via immunoSEQ multiplex PCR; TCRdb's table is partial and in-frame only. V and J calls plus clone size are reproduced from that table; the DNA served to infer D and trimming. The table has 300,000 to 450,000 clones, about 89% seen once. Per the germline V gene, CDR1 is SGHNT and CDR2 is YENEEA. The CDR3 length is 16 residues. V gave up 5 bases and J gave up 2 bases; unmatched junction bases: 7. Seattle patient enrollment occurred during active infection, with longitudinal follow-up thereafter.

This rearrangement joins TRBV11-3 to TRBJ2-1, with 9 positions matching TRBD2. The TCR was taken from a woman aged 60-70 years with COVID-19, enrolled during active disease. The sequenced sample consisted of peripheral blood. The CDR3 spells CASSPSGGGAYNEQFF. The CDR3 DNA sequence: TGTGCCAGCAGCCCTTCGGGCGGGGGGGCCTACAATGAGCAGTTCTTC.